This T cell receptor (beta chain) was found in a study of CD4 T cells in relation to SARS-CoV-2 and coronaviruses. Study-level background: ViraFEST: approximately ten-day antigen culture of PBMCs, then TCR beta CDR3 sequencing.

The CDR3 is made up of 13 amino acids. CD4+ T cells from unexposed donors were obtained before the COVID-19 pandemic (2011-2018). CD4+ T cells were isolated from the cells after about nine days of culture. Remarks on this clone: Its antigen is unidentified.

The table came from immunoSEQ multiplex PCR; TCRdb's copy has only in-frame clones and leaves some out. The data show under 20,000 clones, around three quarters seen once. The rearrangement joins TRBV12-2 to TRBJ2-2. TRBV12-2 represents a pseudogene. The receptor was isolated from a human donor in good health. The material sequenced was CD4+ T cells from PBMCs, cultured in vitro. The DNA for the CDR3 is TGTGCAAGTCGCTTAAAGAACACCGGGGAGCTGTTTTTT. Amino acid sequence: CASRLKNTGELFF.